This T cell receptor beta chain was observed in a study of blood T cells in healthy people across ages. Study outcomes and limitations: PBMCs were not sorted, which prevented a conclusive comparison of naive versus antigen-experienced cells. TCR beta diversity tracked closely with naive T cell percentage.

It was with a sample-barcoded 5' primer and a J-beta primer mix that a second PCR of about 6 to 12 cycles was run. Each CDR3 protein gets one entry after TCRdb re-called the 5' RACE reads with MiXCR. The repertoire holds some 370,000 distinct CDR3 sequences, with about 49% as singletons. With each sample, at least 6 micrograms of total RNA were extracted. In regard to this clonotype: Its antigen remains unidentified. An end of the junction does not agree with germline; a read error may underlie this.

The germline gives CDR1 MDHEN, CDR2 SYDVKM. This CDR3 has 15 amino acids. Sequenced sample: blood. J is TRBJ2-3 and V is TRBV28; D might be TRBD2 (5 bases). The TCR comes from a man aged 60-69 years in good health. CDR3 in amino acids: CVSRSQDYSTDTQYF. The DNA for the CDR3 is TGTGTCAGCCGCTCCCAAGACTATAGCACAGATACGCAGTATTTT. Filled out from reference TRBV28 and TRBJ2-3, the complete variable domain reads DVKVTQSSRYLVKRTGEKVFLECVQDMDHENMFWYRQDPGLGLRLIYFSYDVKMKEKGDIPEGYSVSREKKERFSLILESASTNQTSMYLCVSRSQDYSTDTQYFGPGTRLTVL.